Below, one T cell receptor (beta chain) is given with its context. What it binds is not known. The sample belongs to a study of shared clonotypes between healthy human individuals. This CDR3 spans 14 amino acids. The V gene's germline CDR1 is MRHNA and CDR2 SNTAGT. The V and J ends lost 5 bases and 2 bases respectively, with 11 bases between them. General study results and limits: Even with large depth, rarefaction showed that sorted-subset sequencing was incomplete. Around 4.7% of naive CD4 clonotypes were shared across four donors.

Measured with immunoSEQ multiplex PCR; TCRdb has only the in-frame clones, and not every one. The data hold 2 million to 2.5 million clones, with roughly 92% observed a single time. Each donor was a Caucasian adult residing in Nashville, Tennessee. The source material was naive CD4+ T cells from PBMCs. Subset reported: CD45RA+ positively selected. The genes are TRBV6-4 and TRBJ2-3; the D gene is possibly TRBD2 (5 bases). The clonotype comes from a man aged 18 to 30 in good health. Some clones in this sample may be carry-over from other donors' samples. The CDR3: CASSPGVNTDTQYF. The CDR3 DNA is TGTGCCAGCAGTCCCGGGGTCAACACAGATACGCAGTATTTT.